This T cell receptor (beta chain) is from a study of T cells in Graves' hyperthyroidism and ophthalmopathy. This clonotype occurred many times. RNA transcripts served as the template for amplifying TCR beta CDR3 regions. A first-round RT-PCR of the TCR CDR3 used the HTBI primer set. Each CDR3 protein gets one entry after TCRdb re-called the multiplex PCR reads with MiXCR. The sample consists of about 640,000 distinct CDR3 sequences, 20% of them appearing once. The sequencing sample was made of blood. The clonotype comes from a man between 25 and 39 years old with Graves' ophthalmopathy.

CDR3 coding DNA: TGTGCCACCAGCAGAGGGGACAGCGCTAGCACAGATACGCAGTATTTT. Encoded protein: CATSRGDSASTDTQYF. This chain joins TRBV15 and TRBJ2-3, with TRBD1 identical over 7 bases. The CDR3 extends over 16 amino acids. Germline V gene sequence: CDR1 LNHNV, CDR2 YYDKDF (reference sequence). J gave up 0 bases and V 1 base, and 4 bases lay outside the gene matches.